This TCR beta chain emerged from a study of human T cells and chemical hapten exposure. Study-level findings and limits: No alteration of TCRs above 1 in 1000 frequency was seen with DPC sensitization.

This clonotype has a count of ten or more. The antigen remains unidentified. TCRdb fed the RACE reads into MiXCR, producing one record per CDR3 protein. Of roughly 75,000 distinct CDR3 sequences in the sample, 8.5% to 9.5% were seen once. Time point defined: healthy volunteer bleed at 6 weeks. The study extracted total RNA from unfractionated whole blood. This CDR3 region has 13 residues. The V gene lost 8 bases and the J gene lost 5 bases, with 15 bases spanning the gap. This TCR derives from a female donor in good health. Some clones in this sample may be carry-over from other donors' samples. The V gene is TRBV12-3 or TRBV12-4, the J gene TRBJ1-2; D not certain. What was sequenced was whole blood. Here the CDR3 DNA reads TGTGCCAGCCTCCTTAGCGGCTATTATGGCTACACCTTC. Residues: CASLLSGYYGYTF.